A single sample gave rise to the 12 T cell receptor beta chains below, sequenced in a study of neurological immune-mediated disorders. From the 5' RACE reads, TCRdb called clonotypes with MiXCR, one entry per CDR3 protein. The sample consists of tens of thousands of distinct CDR3 sequences, 3.5% to 4% of them appearing once. Sequencing was carried out using CD4+ T cells from blood. All receptors come from a woman between 40 and 55 years old with multiple sclerosis.

This clonotype was seen at least ten times. The V and J genes are TRBV5-1 and TRBJ1-2, with 9 bases lining up with TRBD1. J gave up 6 bases and V 1 base, and 13 bases lay outside the gene matches. The CDR3 contains 17 residues. Germline V lookup: CDR1 SGHRS, CDR2 YFSETQ. The CDR3 sequence is CASSLTYGGTGSDGYTF. The CDR3 nucleotides read TGCGCCAGCAGCTTGACATACGGCGGGACAGGGAGTGATGGCTACACCTTC. Combining the CDR3 with reference TRBV5-1 and TRBJ1-2 gives the whole variable domain KAGVTQTPRYLIKTRGQQVTLSCSPISGHRSVSWYQQTPGQGLQFLFEYFSETQRNKGNFPGRFSGRQFSNSRSEMNVSTLELGDSALYLCASSLTYGGTGSDGYTFGSGTRLTVV.

In this sample, this clonotype turned up many times. This chain uses TRBV11-2 with TRBJ2-1; possible D gene TRBD2, 5 bases. CDR1 is SGHAT and CDR2 is FQNNGV in the germline V gene. The CDR3 runs 13 residues. V shed 0 bases and J shed 10 bases, with 10 bases lying between them. In DNA form, the CDR3 reads TGTGCCAGCAGCTTAGATCCAAGGAGGGAGCAGTTCTTC. It is translated as CASSLDPRREQFF.

This clonotype appeared many times. The V call is TRBV5-1, the J call TRBJ1-1, with D tentatively TRBD1 (5 bases). The germline CDR1 and CDR2 sequences are SGHRS and YFSETQ. The CDR3 is 14 amino acids. Between the trimmed V and J ends, which lost 0 bases and 3 bases, there was a span of 9 bases. The CDR3, as DNA: TGCGCCAGCAGCTTGGCAGGGACCGACACTGAAGCTTTCTTT. Translation: CASSLAGTDTEAFF.

At least ten counts were recorded for this clonotype. The rearrangement uses TRBV6-6 and TRBJ1-4; 9 nucleotides line up with TRBD1. Per the germline V gene, CDR1 is MNHNY and CDR2 is SVGAGI (reference sequence). J gave up 16 bases and V 7 bases, and 16 bases lay outside the gene matches. The CDR3 totals 14 residues. In DNA form, the CDR3 reads TGTGCCAGCACCCACCGGGACAGGGCGACATTGTCGTTTTTT. It codes for CASTHRDRATLSFF.

This clonotype was counted many times. V usage is TRBV6-2 or TRBV6-3 and J usage is TRBJ2-1; D is ambiguous. Trimming took 2 bases from V and 6 from J, leaving 8 bases between them. This CDR3 is 13 amino acids long. The germline CDR1 and CDR2 sequences are MNHEY and SVGEGT. The CDR3 protein is CASSYPPFNEQFF. CDR3 in DNA: TGTGCCAGCAGTTACCCCCCCTTCAATGAGCAGTTCTTC.

This clonotype was detected many times. V and J are TRBV5-1 and TRBJ1-1; no firm D call. The ends were cut back, 5 bases at V and 4 bases at J, with 15 bases in the middle. CDR3 size: 14 residues. Germline V gene data show CDR1 as SGHRS and CDR2 as YFSETQ. CDR3 DNA: TGCGCCAGCAGTTTGTTGAGTCGAACCACTGAAGCTTTCTTT. This sequence encodes CASSLLSRTTEAFF.

In this sample, this clonotype turned up many times. The chain joins TRBV7-2 to TRBJ2-5; D call uncertain. V dropped 2 bases and J dropped 5 bases, with 33 bases sitting between them. Germline V lookup: CDR1 SGHTA, CDR2 FQGNSA. This CDR3 is 21 amino acids long. CDR3 sequence (DNA): TGTGCCAGCAGCTTATATCTCGCAAGAGCCCCCGTGGGGTCGGCCCGGGAGACCCAGTACTTC. Its protein product is CASSLYLARAPVGSARETQYF.

This clonotype showed up many times. V usage is TRBV10-2 and J usage is TRBJ1-4, with a possible D match to TRBD1 (5 bases). Germline V CDR1 and CDR2: WSHSY, SAAADI. This CDR3 is 16 amino acids long. V gave up 6 bases and J gave up 0 bases, with 14 bases separating them. This CDR3 is CASRSPGTATNEKLFF. CDR3 DNA: TGCGCCAGCAGATCTCCCGGGACCGCAACTAATGAAAAACTGTTTTTT.

The chain couples TRBV2 to TRBJ2-3, with 10 bases fitting TRBD1. Germline CDR1 and CDR2: SNHLY and FYNNEI. CDR3 size: 18 residues. V shed 4 bases, J shed 3 bases, and the junction held 13 bases outside the gene matches. CDR3 amino acids: CASSVSAGRTGGTDTQYF. In DNA form, the CDR3 reads TGTGCCAGCAGTGTCAGCGCGGGGAGGACAGGGGGGACAGATACGCAGTATTTT. The full variable domain, in which reference TRBV2 and TRBJ2-3 provide the parts outside the CDR3, is EPEVTQTPSHQVTQMGQEVILRCVPISNHLYFYWYRQILGQKVEFLVSFYNNEISEKSEIFDDQFSVERPDGSNFTLKIRSTKLEDSAMYFCASSVSAGRTGGTDTQYFGPGTRLTVL.

This clonotype was detected ten times or more. This rearrangement joins TRBV5-1 to TRBJ1-1; D is uncertain. Looked up from germline, CDR1 is SGHRS and CDR2 is YFSETQ. The ends were cut back, 0 bases at V and 3 bases at J, with 18 bases in the middle. This CDR3 has 17 amino acids. The CDR3 loop reads CASSLGELEGRHTEAFF. Written as DNA, the CDR3 is TGCGCCAGCAGCTTGGGGGAGCTAGAGGGAAGGCACACTGAAGCTTTCTTT.

This clonotype was seen a few times. The chain uses TRBV4-2 and TRBJ2-1, with 9 bases matching TRBD1. V shed 1 base, J shed 4 bases, and the junction held 5 bases outside the gene matches. Germline V gives CDR1 LGHNA, CDR2 YNFKEQ. The CDR3 consists of 16 residues. The CDR3 spells CASSQGDRGSYNEQFF. CDR3 sequence (DNA): TGTGCCAGCAGCCAAGGAGACAGGGGGTCGTACAATGAGCAGTTCTTC.

This clonotype was detected many times. V is TRBV5-1 and J is TRBJ2-3; D remains ambiguous. CDR3 length equals 15 residues. Between the trimmed V and J ends, which lost 4 bases and 2 bases, there was a span of 14 bases. The germline V gene encodes CDR1 SGHRS and CDR2 YFSETQ. The CDR3 DNA is TGCGCCAGCAGCCTTCTAGGGTTTTCCACAGATACGCAGTATTTT. Translating it yields CASSLLGFSTDTQYF.